The TCR beta chain described here comes from a study of T-cell reconstitution after alpha-beta-depleted transplantation in children. As to this clonotype: The antigen remains unidentified.

Preparation of the TCRbeta library involved a method that used unique molecular identifiers. TCRdb recomputed calls from the PCR reads with MiXCR, one row per CDR3 protein. The top ten hold roughly 36% of the sample, which has some 200,000 distinct CDR3 sequences, 7% to 9% seen once. The CDR3 length is 14 residues. Germline values: CDR1 MNHEY, CDR2 SVGAGI. V was pared by 2 bases and J by 9 bases, with 5 bases of the junction left unmatched. Findings and caveats of the study: The origin of alpha-beta T cells about two months after transplant was reportedly several hundred expanded graft clones. It was surviving recipient T cells and thymic progenitors that gave some patients high TCRbeta diversity at day 60. T-cell counts and diversity were attributed mostly to newly produced T cells one year after transplant.

This sequence was found in a male patient aged 2-15 years who had a stem cell transplant for acute myeloid leukemia, so the T cells may come from the graft donor. This rearrangement joins TRBV6-5 to TRBJ2-1; 9 bases map to TRBD2. The material sequenced was PBMCs, mostly from graft donor cells, taken 360 days after TCRalphabeta/CD19-depleted stem cell transplant. CDR3 loop: CASSYVAGVGEQFF. DNA of the CDR3: TGTGCCAGCAGTTACGTAGCGGGGGTCGGTGAGCAGTTCTTC.